This T cell receptor beta chain appears in the sequencing data of a study of blood T cell repertoires in COVID-19. Background on the study: COVID-19 samples, acute and convalescent, were from the United States, Italy and Spain. Sample material is recorded as cDNA or gDNA derived from T cells, B-cell-depleted T cells, or PBMCs.

Here immunoSEQ multiplex PCR was the method, and the copy in TCRdb shows in-frame clones only, minus some. The sample consists of 300,000 to 400,000 clones, 88% of them appearing once. While infection was still active, Seattle patients were enrolled and then followed longitudinally. This CDR3 contains 15 residues. Germline-derived CDR1 and CDR2 are SGHNT and YENEEA. V lost 5 bases and J lost 9; bases outside the gene matches: 9. The origin of this receptor is a woman in her 70s with COVID-19, enrolled during active disease. The genes are TRBV11-3 and TRBJ2-1; 11 bases map to TRBD2. Sequenced sample: peripheral blood. CDR3 DNA sequence: TGTGCCAGCAGCCGAGGGGCTAGCGGGGGGAGTGAGCAGTTCTTC. It is translated as CASSRGASGGSEQFF.